Listed below are T cell receptor beta chains from one sample, sequenced in a study of cytomegalovirus exposure and HLA in healthy donors. Profiling relied on immunoSEQ multiplex PCR, and the TCRdb table lists in-frame clones only, not all of them. Of about 160,000 clones listed, about 80% are singletons. The sample was PBMCs. Receptors were obtained from a man aged 18-30 years in good health and CMV-seropositive. Each CDR3 is given with its conserved first and last residue. A D gene is named only where the DNA matches it firmly. The size of a clone is reported for some rows only, either as once, few or many, or as a class for expanded clones.

V gene: TRBV5-6; J gene: TRBJ2-7; D gene: TRBD1; clone size: once; CDR3 DNA: TGTGCCAGCAGTATGGACAGGGGGTACGAGCAGTACTTC; CDR3 protein: CASSMDRGYEQYF
V gene: TRBV10-3; J gene: TRBJ2-5; D gene: TRBD2; clone size: .; CDR3 DNA: TGTGCCATCGGAGAGCGGGAAAGGGAGACCCAGTACTTC; CDR3 protein: CAIGERERETQYF
V gene: TRBV9; J gene: TRBJ2-7; D gene: TRBD1; clone size: .; CDR3 DNA: TGTGCCAGCAGCGTAGCACCTGACAGGGTTTCGTACGAGCAGTACTTC; CDR3 protein: CASSVAPDRVSYEQYF
V gene: TRBV30; J gene: TRBJ1-5; D gene: .; clone size: .; CDR3 DNA: TGTGCCTGGAGGGACAGATACAATCAGCCCCAGCATTTT; CDR3 protein: CAWRDRYNQPQHF
V gene: TRBV7-2; J gene: TRBJ2-2; D gene: TRBD2; clone size: .; CDR3 DNA: TGTGCCAGCAGCTTACTGAGCGGGGGGGGCACCGGGGAGCTGTTTTTT; CDR3 protein: CASSLLSGGGTGELFF
V gene: TRBV5-5; J gene: TRBJ1-1; D gene: TRBD1; clone size: few; CDR3 DNA: TGTGCCAGCAACTTAGGGACAGGGGTATACACTGAAGCTTTCTTT; CDR3 protein: CASNLGTGVYTEAFF
V gene: TRBV11-2; J gene: TRBJ2-5; D gene: TRBD2; clone size: few; CDR3 DNA: TGTGCCAGCAGCTTAACGATTAGGCGGGAGGCTATAAAAGAGACCCAGTACTTC; CDR3 protein: CASSLTIRREAIKETQYF
V gene: TRBV2; J gene: TRBJ2-5; D gene: TRBD2; clone size: .; CDR3 DNA: TGTGCCAGCATAGGGCGACTAGCGGGGAGGTACCAAGAGACCCAGTACTTC; CDR3 protein: CASIGRLAGRYQETQYF
V gene: TRBV7-2; J gene: TRBJ2-3; D gene: TRBD2; clone size: .; CDR3 DNA: TGTGCCAGCAGCTTATTCCGCGGGGGGGAAGCAGATACGCAGTATTTT; CDR3 protein: CASSLFRGGEADTQYF
V gene: TRBV19; J gene: TRBJ2-7; D gene: .; clone size: few; CDR3 DNA: TGTGCCAGTAGTATTGAGGACGCGGGCCTCGAGCAGTACTTC; CDR3 protein: CASSIEDAGLEQYF
V gene: TRBV2; J gene: TRBJ2-1; D gene: TRBD2; clone size: .; CDR3 DNA: TGTGCCAGCAGTGGGACTAGCGTCTACAATGAGCAGTTCTTC; CDR3 protein: CASSGTSVYNEQFF
V gene: TRBV7-9; J gene: TRBJ2-7; D gene: TRBD1; clone size: once; CDR3 DNA: TGTGCCAGCAGCCCCCAGTCAGGACAGGGGTTCCACGAGCAGTACTTC; CDR3 protein: CASSPQSGQGFHEQYF
V gene: TRBV7-3; J gene: TRBJ2-1; D gene: TRBD1; clone size: .; CDR3 DNA: TGTGCCAGCAGCCTCCCCGGGACAGGCTACAATGAGCAGTTCTTC; CDR3 protein: CASSLPGTGYNEQFF
V gene: TRBV7-8; J gene: TRBJ2-5; D gene: .; clone size: .; CDR3 DNA: TGTGCCAGCAGCCGGTCAGGAGGGGCCGCCTCTACCAAAGAGACCCAGTACTTC; CDR3 protein: CASSRSGGAASTKETQYF
V gene: TRBV6-5; J gene: TRBJ2-7; D gene: TRBD2; clone size: .; CDR3 DNA: TGTGCCAGCACCACTAGCGGGAGATCGTACGAGCAGTACTTC; CDR3 protein: CASTTSGRSYEQYF
V gene: TRBV10-3; J gene: TRBJ2-2; D gene: TRBD1; clone size: .; CDR3 DNA: TGTGCCATCAGTGAAAGGGACAGGGGACTCACCGGGGAGCTGTTTTTT; CDR3 protein: CAISERDRGLTGELFF
V gene: TRBV27; J gene: TRBJ2-1; D gene: .; clone size: once; CDR3 DNA: TGTGCCAGCAGGAGGAGCAATGAGCAGTTCTTC; CDR3 protein: CASRRSNEQFF
V gene: TRBV19; J gene: TRBJ1-2; D gene: TRBD1; clone size: few; CDR3 DNA: TGTGCCAGTAGTATAGAAACAGGGGACTTTAACTATGGCTACACCTTC; CDR3 protein: CASSIETGDFNYGYTF
V gene: TRBV5-1; J gene: TRBJ2-1; D gene: .; clone size: .; CDR3 DNA: TGCGCCAGCAGCTCAACAGGGCTCGGTTACAATGAGCAGTTCTTC; CDR3 protein: CASSSTGLGYNEQFF
V gene: TRBV15; J gene: TRBJ2-4; D gene: TRBD2; clone size: .; CDR3 DNA: TGTGCCACCAGCAGAGATCCCGCGGGAGGCCACCATTTTGATTTAGCCAAAAACAGTCAGTACTTC; CDR3 protein: CATSRDPAGGHHFDLAKNSQYF
V gene: TRBV4-2; J gene: TRBJ2-1; D gene: .; clone size: .; CDR3 DNA: TGTGCCAGCAGCCAAGAAGCCTCCGACTACAATGAGCAGTTCTTC; CDR3 protein: CASSQEASDYNEQFF
V gene: TRBV20-1; J gene: TRBJ2-1; D gene: TRBD2; clone size: .; CDR3 DNA: TGCAGTGCCCCGGGGGGGCATGAGCAGTTCTTC; CDR3 protein: CSAPGGHEQFF
V gene: TRBV7-3; J gene: TRBJ2-2; D gene: TRBD2; clone size: .; CDR3 DNA: TGTGCCAGCAGCTCCCGGACTAGCGGGGGGGAGCTGTTTTTT; CDR3 protein: CASSSRTSGGELFF
V gene: TRBV7-8; J gene: TRBJ1-2; D gene: .; clone size: once; CDR3 DNA: TGTGCCAGCACCGGTCGACAGAGCACTAACTATGGCTACACCTTC; CDR3 protein: CASTGRQSTNYGYTF
V gene: TRBV27; J gene: TRBJ2-5; D gene: .; clone size: .; CDR3 DNA: TGTGCCAGCAGCCTCCGAGATGCGGGGGAGACCCAGTACTTC; CDR3 protein: CASSLRDAGETQYF
V gene: TRBV30; J gene: TRBJ2-5; D gene: TRBD1; clone size: .; CDR3 DNA: TGTGCCTGGACCCCAGGGGGCGCAGCCCAAGAGACCCAGTACTTC; CDR3 protein: CAWTPGGAAQETQYF
V gene: TRBV4-1; J gene: TRBJ1-6; D gene: .; clone size: .; CDR3 DNA: TGCGCCAGCAGCCAAGTGCCGGTTGTGCCCCTCCACTTT; CDR3 protein: CASSQVPVVPLHF